The rows below give T cell receptor beta chains drawn from one sample of a study of T-cell reconstitution after alpha-beta-depleted transplantation in children. MiXCR, applied by TCRdb to the PCR reads, yields one record per CDR3 protein. The sample has some 440,000 distinct CDR3 sequences; about a sixth are singletons. The sample here was PBMCs, mostly from graft donor cells, taken 360 days after TCRalphabeta/CD19-depleted stem cell transplant. The receptor source for this set is a boy in the first two years of life who had a stem cell transplant for Wiskott-Aldrich syndrome, so the T cells may come from the graft donor. Both conserved end residues are part of each CDR3. The D gene is left open where the match is weak. Expanded clones are given a class, and other clones once, few, many or no size at all.

clone_size j_call v_call d_call cdr3_nt cdr3_aa
. TRBJ2-5 TRBV20-1 . TGCAGTGCTAGCCGGGGCCAAGAGACCCAGCACTTC CSASRGQETQHF
few TRBJ2-5 TRBV29-1 TRBD2 TGCAGCGTTTGGGGGGGGAGCGGGAGTGCCTTCGGGAAAGAGACCCAGTACTTC CSVWGGSGSAFGKETQYF
few TRBJ2-7 TRBV5-1 TRBD2 TGCGCCAGCAGGGCCGGGACTAGCGGGAGCATGGTGAACGAGCAGTACTTC CASRAGTSGSMVNEQYF
. TRBJ2-2 TRBV2 . TGTGCCAGCAATCGAGCGGAATACAACACCGGGGAGCTGTTTTTT CASNRAEYNTGELFF
few TRBJ2-5 TRBV12-3/TRBV12-4 . TGTGCCAGCAGTTTAGCACTAGCCGTCAAAGAGACCCAGTACTTC CASSLALAVKETQYF
. TRBJ2-5 TRBV7-2 TRBD1 TGTGCCAGCAGCCCCGACAGGGTGGTGGAGACCCAGTACTTC CASSPDRVVETQYF
few TRBJ2-1 TRBV3-1 TRBD1 TGTGCCAGCAGCCGCTTCAGGGGGGAGCAGTTCTTC CASSRFRGEQFF
few TRBJ2-7 TRBV4-1 . TGCGCCAGCAGCCAAGAACCGGCAGCCACCTCCTACGAGCAGTACTTC CASSQEPAATSYEQYF
few TRBJ2-3 TRBV5-1 TRBD2 TGCGCCAGCAGCTCCCTCGGGACTAGCGGGGGCATTAGCACAGATACGCAGTATTTT CASSSLGTSGGISTDTQYF
few TRBJ2-5 TRBV3-1 . TGTGCCAGCAGCCTAATTCCCTGGGCGCAAGAGACCCAGTACTTC CASSLIPWAQETQYF
few TRBJ2-1 TRBV12-3/TRBV12-4 TRBD2 TGTGCCAGCACTCCTCTAGCGGGAGGGCCCAAGGAGCAGTTCTTC CASTPLAGGPKEQFF
few TRBJ2-7 TRBV20-1 TRBD1 TGCAGTGCTCCCAGGACAGGGGCCTACGAGCAGTACTTC CSAPRTGAYEQYF
few TRBJ2-7 TRBV20-1 TRBD2 TGCAGTGCTAGAGATAGACGAGACGCGACTAGCGGGGAAAACGAGCAGTACTTC CSARDRRDATSGENEQYF
few TRBJ1-5 TRBV20-1 . TGCAGTGCTAGAGATCGGCAGGGCTTTAGCAATCAGCCCCAGCATTTT CSARDRQGFSNQPQHF
. TRBJ2-7 TRBV7-9 TRBD1 TGTGCCAGCAGCTCTTACAAGGGGGCCTGGGAGCAGTACTTC CASSSYKGAWEQYF
. TRBJ2-1 TRBV4-1 . TGCGCCAGCAGCCAGCTCTCCTACCACCTTCTGGGCAATGAGCAGTTCTTC CASSQLSYHLLGNEQFF
. TRBJ1-5 TRBV10-2 TRBD1 TGCGCCAGCAGTGTAGCAGGGGGACTTTATCAGCCCCAGCATTTT CASSVAGGLYQPQHF
many TRBJ2-1 TRBV12-3/TRBV12-4 . TGTGCCAGCAGTCTCTCCGCTTACAATGAGCAGTTCTTC CASSLSAYNEQFF
few TRBJ2-1 TRBV2 TRBD2 TGTACCAGCAGCTTAAGGACTAGCCGACTCCTTGAGGACAATGAGCAGTTCTTC CTSSLRTSRLLEDNEQFF
. TRBJ2-3 TRBV4-3 . TGCGCCAGCAGCCACCCCTCGGCAGATACGCAGTATTTT CASSHPSADTQYF
. TRBJ2-6 TRBV7-9 TRBD1 TGTGCCAGCAGCTTAGGGGACAGAAACTCTGGGGCCAACGTCCTGACTTTC CASSLGDRNSGANVLTF
. TRBJ1-1 TRBV20-1 . TGCAGTGCTAGAGGCGGGGATAGGGGTCGGACTGAAGCTTTCTTT CSARGGDRGRTEAFF
few TRBJ1-1 TRBV10-3 . TGTGCCATCAGTGAGTCGCAGGGGCGCAGAAACACTGAAGCTTTCTTT CAISESQGRRNTEAFF
. TRBJ2-5 TRBV10-3 . TGTGCCATCAGTAGCTGGGACAAAGAACTCCAAGAGACCCAGTACTTC CAISSWDKELQETQYF
. TRBJ2-2 TRBV2 . TGTGCCAGCAGTGAGCCGAACACCGGGGAGCTGTTTTTT CASSEPNTGELFF
. TRBJ2-7 TRBV4-1 TRBD1 TGCGCCAGCAGCCAGTCCGACAGGGTAGTCCACGAGCAGTACTTC CASSQSDRVVHEQYF
few TRBJ2-3 TRBV2 . TGTGCCAGCAGTGGAGGGATCCCAGATACGCAGTATTTT CASSGGIPDTQYF
. TRBJ2-7 TRBV15 TRBD1 TGTGCCACCAGCGCCCGGGACAGGGCCTACGAGCAGTACTTC CATSARDRAYEQYF
few TRBJ2-1 TRBV12-3/TRBV12-4 . TGTGCCAGCACCAGGAGGGCAATGAATGAGCAGTTCTTC CASTRRAMNEQFF
few TRBJ2-1 TRBV7-9 . TGTGCCAGCAGCAGCGGAGTAGGAGGCTACAATGAGCAGTTCTTC CASSSGVGGYNEQFF
once TRBJ2-5 TRBV24-1 TRBD2 TGTGCCACCAGTGATACCGGGACTAGCGGGAGGGCCGTTACGGAGACCCAGTACTTC CATSDTGTSGRAVTETQYF
few TRBJ1-4 TRBV12-3/TRBV12-4 TRBD1 TGTGCCAGCAGAACAGGGGAAGAAAAACTGTTTTTT CASRTGEEKLFF
few TRBJ2-1 TRBV5-1 . TGCGCCAGCAGCTTAGGGGGGTCCAGGGTCTCAGGACTACACAATGAGCAGTTCTTC CASSLGGSRVSGLHNEQFF
. TRBJ2-1 TRBV12-3/TRBV12-4 . TGTGCCAGCAGCCCCCCGGCCGCCTACAATGAGCAGTTCTTC CASSPPAAYNEQFF
few TRBJ2-6 TRBV4-3 . TGCGCCAGCAGCCAAGGAACAGGTCCCTTTTCTGGGGCCAACGTCCTGACTTTC CASSQGTGPFSGANVLTF
. TRBJ1-6 TRBV5-1 . TGCGCCAGCAGCTTGGGACAGTTTAATTCACCCCTCCACTTT CASSLGQFNSPLHF
many TRBJ2-1 TRBV5-6 . TGTGCCAGCAGCTTGGTTGCCCGACGATACAATGAGCAGTTCTTC CASSLVARRYNEQFF
. TRBJ2-7 TRBV7-6 . TGTGCCAGCAGCCAGCATGAGACAGGAGCCTACGAGCAGTACTTC CASSQHETGAYEQYF
. TRBJ1-2 TRBV7-2 . TGTGCCAGCAGCTTTTGGGGGGTCTATGGCTACACCTTC CASSFWGVYGYTF
few TRBJ1-1 TRBV20-1 . TGCAGTGCTAGAACCAAGTACGTGCGCGGGAACACTGAAGCTTTCTTT CSARTKYVRGNTEAFF
few TRBJ2-2 TRBV4-1 . TGCGCCAGCAGCCAAGAGTGGGGCCAAGGAGGGGAGCTGTTTTTT CASSQEWGQGGELFF
. TRBJ2-1 TRBV5-8 . TGTGCCAGCAGCTTGGACGCGGACATACCCTACAATGAGCAGTTCTTC CASSLDADIPYNEQFF
few TRBJ2-3 TRBV27 . TGTGCCAGCCGGGACCAACTAGCTGGTACGCAGTATTTT CASRDQLAGTQYF
few TRBJ2-1 TRBV5-1 TRBD2 TGCGCCAGCAGCTTGACCATAGGGACTAGCGGGGGGGCCCGCTCCTACAATGAGCAGTTCTTC CASSLTIGTSGGARSYNEQFF
. TRBJ2-5 TRBV11-2 . TGTGCCAGCAGCTATAGAGGGGTTTGGGGGGGCGGAGAGACCCAGTACTTC CASSYRGVWGGGETQYF
. TRBJ1-1 TRBV20-1 . TGCAGTGCTGTCCCGGGACATATTTGGGACACTGAAGCTTTCTTT CSAVPGHIWDTEAFF
. TRBJ1-1 TRBV3-1 . TGTGCCAGCAGCCGCCTAGGGAACATGAACACTGAAGCTTTCTTT CASSRLGNMNTEAFF
few TRBJ2-2 TRBV4-1 . TGCGCCGCCCGACGGGGCCCGGGGGACGGGGAGCTGTTTTTT CAARRGPGDGELFF
. TRBJ1-5 TRBV24-1 . TGTGCCACCAGTGACCCGGATAGCAATCAGCCCCAGCATTTT CATSDPDSNQPQHF
. TRBJ2-7 TRBV7-6 . TGTGCCAGCAGCTTAGAGCCGGTGGGCTACGAGCAGTACTTC CASSLEPVGYEQYF
few TRBJ2-2 TRBV28 TRBD2 TGTGCCAGCAGACACGCGGGGGGGCGGACCGGGGAGCTGTTTTTT CASRHAGGRTGELFF
few TRBJ1-5 TRBV27 . TGTGCCAGCAGTTTTTTGGGTCGCAATCAGCCCCAGCATTTT CASSFLGRNQPQHF
few TRBJ1-2 TRBV27 . TGTGCCAGCAGTTTCATCGGACGGAATTCTAACTATGGCTACACCTTC CASSFIGRNSNYGYTF